Each of the 9 T cell receptor beta chains below was sequenced from the same sample in a study of CDR3 diversity in severe acne. TCRdb used MiXCR to reprocess the PCR reads, holding one entry per CDR3 protein. The sample has over 100,000 distinct CDR3 sequences; about half are singletons. Sequences were obtained from blood. The receptors were sampled from a male donor with acne.

To note about this clonotype: This sequence may be a read error, since a much larger clone differs from it by one base. This sequence joins TRBV29-1 and TRBJ1-1, with 10 bases aligning to TRBD1. CDR1 is SQVTM, CDR2 ANQGSEA, per germline. CDR3 length equals 13 residues. The DNA of the CDR3 is TGCAGCGCGGGGACAGGGGTGAACACTGAAGCTTCCTTT. It translates to CSAGTGVNTEASF.

In this sample, this clonotype turned up many times. This chain links TRBV7-9 with TRBJ2-1; 10 bases match TRBD1. The CDR3 extends over 17 amino acids. The trim removed 3 bases at V and 3 bases at J, leaving 8 bases unmatched. Germline values: CDR1 SEHNR, CDR2 FQNEAQ (reference sequence). The CDR3: CASSFPTRDRGYNEQFF. Here the CDR3 DNA reads TGTGCCAGCAGCTTCCCGACCCGGGACAGGGGCTACAATGAGCAGTTCTTC.

This clonotype turned up a few times. This chain connects TRBV20-1 to TRBJ1-1; D is possibly TRBD1 (5 bases). Per the germline V gene, CDR1 is DFQATT and CDR2 is SNEGSKA (reference sequence). The V and J ends lost 5 bases and 0 bases respectively, with 13 bases between them. The CDR3 is 14 amino acids. CDR3 loop: CSASSGILNTEAFF. DNA for the CDR3: TGCAGTGCTTCCTCAGGGATCTTGAACACTGAAGCTTTCTTT.

The rearrangement joins TRBV25-1 to TRBJ2-7; 9 positions match TRBD1. There are 12 residues in the CDR3. Germline V gene lookup returns CDR1 MGHDK and CDR2 SYGVNS. Trimming at V came to 10 bases and at J to 6 bases, leaving 7 bases not matched to a gene. The DNA for the CDR3 is TGTGCCACTCGGGACAGGGCAAGCGAGCAGTACTTC. Its translation: CATRDRASEQYF.

The table lists this clonotype with a count of one. This sequence joins TRBV29-1 and TRBJ2-2; no clear D. This CDR3 region has 15 residues. Germline CDR1 is SQVTM and CDR2 is ANQGSEA. Trimming left V 3 bases short and J 2 bases short, with 13 bases between. For the CDR3, the DNA is TGCAGCGTTGAGGGCCAGGCGATAAACACCGGGGAGCTGTTTTTT. It is translated as CSVEGQAINTGELFF.

This clonotype has ten or more counts. The rearrangement joins TRBV24-1 to TRBJ2-1; 9 bases are a match to TRBD2. Germline V lookup: CDR1 KGHDR, CDR2 SFDVKD. V gave up 0 bases and J gave up 4 bases; unmatched junction bases: 6. The CDR3 has 17 residues. CDR3 sequence: CATSDLAGLAQYNEQFF. CDR3 nucleotides: TGTGCCACCAGTGATTTGGCCGGACTAGCGCAATACAATGAGCAGTTCTTC.

This clonotype was recorded many times. The chain couples TRBV20-1 to TRBJ2-3; perhaps TRBD2 as D (6 bases). Germline CDR1 is DFQATT and CDR2 is SNEGSKA (reference sequence). The CDR3 length is 13 residues. Trimming cost V 6 bases and J 3 bases, with 13 bases left between them. The DNA of the CDR3 is TGCAGTGCGCACGCCGGGACTACAGATACGCAGTATTTT. It yields the protein CSAHAGTTDTQYF.

This sequence joins TRBV6-5 and TRBJ1-5; TRBD1 is a possible D gene (5 bases). The CDR3 covers 15 residues. Per the germline V gene, CDR1 is MNHEY and CDR2 is SVGAGI. V lost 6 bases and J lost 7, with 19 bases in between. DNA of the CDR3: TGTGCCAGCAGCCGTTACGCGGGGGTAAACCAGCCCCAGCATTTT. Translated: CASSRYAGVNQPQHF.

The V and J genes are TRBV2 and TRBJ1-6; weak D call: TRBD1 (5 bases). V dropped 3 bases and J dropped 9 bases, with 9 bases sitting between them. This CDR3 is built from 13 residues. In germline, CDR1 is SNHLY, CDR2 FYNNEI. The CDR3 DNA follows: TGTGCCAGCAGTGAGGGGGGGGTTTCACCCCTCCACTTT. Its protein is CASSEGGVSPLHF.